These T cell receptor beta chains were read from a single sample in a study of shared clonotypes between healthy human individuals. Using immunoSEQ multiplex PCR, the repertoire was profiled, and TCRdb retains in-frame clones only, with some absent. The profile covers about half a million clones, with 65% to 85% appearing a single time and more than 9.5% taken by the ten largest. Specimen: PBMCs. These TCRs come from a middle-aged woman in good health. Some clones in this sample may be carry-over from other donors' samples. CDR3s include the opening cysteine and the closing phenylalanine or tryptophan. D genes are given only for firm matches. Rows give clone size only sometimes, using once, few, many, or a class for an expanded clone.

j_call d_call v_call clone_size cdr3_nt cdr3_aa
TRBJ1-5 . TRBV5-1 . TGCGCCAGCAGCTTGGGGCAGGACAATCAGCCCCAGCATTTT CASSLGQDNQPQHF
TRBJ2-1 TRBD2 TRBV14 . TGTGCCAGCAGTTACAGGCGGGAGGTTCCCAATGAGCAGTTCTTC CASSYRREVPNEQFF
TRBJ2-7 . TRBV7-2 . TGTGCCAGCAGCGTAGGACGGCCCTCCTACGAGCAGTACTTC CASSVGRPSYEQYF
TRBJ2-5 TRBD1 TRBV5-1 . TGCGCCAGCAGCACTGACAGGGTTGGGAAGACCCAGTACTTC CASSTDRVGKTQYF
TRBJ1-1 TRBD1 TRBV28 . TGTGCCAGCAGTTTAAAGGGACAGGGGAACACTGAAGCTTTCTTT CASSLKGQGNTEAFF
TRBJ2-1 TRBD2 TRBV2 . TGTGCCAGCAGTGAAGGCCGGCGGGGGGCAGGGGACAATGAGCAGTTCTTC CASSEGRRGAGDNEQFF
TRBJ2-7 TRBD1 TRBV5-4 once TGTGCCAGCACCTTAGGGACAGGGGATCGCGAGCAGTACTTC CASTLGTGDREQYF
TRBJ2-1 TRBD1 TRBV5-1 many TGCGCCAGCAGCTCAGGACAGGGCTCCTACAATGAGCAGTTCTTC CASSSGQGSYNEQFF
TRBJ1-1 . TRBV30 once TGTGCCTGGAGTACGAACACTGAAGCTTTCTTT CAWSTNTEAFF
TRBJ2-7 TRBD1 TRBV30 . TGTGCCGGGACAGGGCCAACCTACGAGCAGTACTTC CAGTGPTYEQYF
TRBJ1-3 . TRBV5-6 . TGTGCCAGCAGCTCCTCAAATCGTGGAAACACCATATATTTT CASSSSNRGNTIYF
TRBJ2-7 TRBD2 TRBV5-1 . TGCGCCAGCAGCTTGGGGAGACTAGCGGGAGGACGGCAGTACTTC CASSLGRLAGGRQYF
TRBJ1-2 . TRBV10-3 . TGTGCCACCCTATCCGAGACAACCGATGGCTACACCTTC CATLSETTDGYTF
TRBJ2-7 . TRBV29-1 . TGCAGCGTATCCCTTTTTGACGAGCAGTACTTC CSVSLFDEQYF
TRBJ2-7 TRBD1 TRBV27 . TGTGCCACGGGACAGGCCTACGAGCAGTACTTC CATGQAYEQYF
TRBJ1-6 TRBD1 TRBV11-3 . TGTGCCAGCAGCGTGACAGGGGGTAATTCACCCCTCCACTTT CASSVTGGNSPLHF
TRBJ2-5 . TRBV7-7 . TGTGCTAGCAGCTTAGGGGGATCCGCAGAGACCCAGTACTTC CASSLGGSAETQYF
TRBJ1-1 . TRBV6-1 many TGTGCCAGCAGTGAAGGTGAGAACACTGAAGCTTTCTTT CASSEGENTEAFF
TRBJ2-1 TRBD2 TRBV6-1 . TGTGCCACCCGGACTAGCGGGAGGGGAGATGAGCAGTTCTTC CATRTSGRGDEQFF
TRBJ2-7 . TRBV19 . TGTGCCAGTAGTACCCTAGCTTCCTACGAGCAGTACTTC CASSTLASYEQYF
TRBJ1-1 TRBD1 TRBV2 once TGTGCCAGCAGTACGATACCCGGGACAGGGGCGAACACTGAAGCTTTCTTT CASSTIPGTGANTEAFF
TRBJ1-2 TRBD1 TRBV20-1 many TGCAGTGCCTGGGACAGCTATGGCTACACCTTC CSAWDSYGYTF
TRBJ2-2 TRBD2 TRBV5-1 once TGCGCCAGCAGCTCGAACGGACTAGCGGGAGGTACCGGGGAGCTGTTTTTT CASSSNGLAGGTGELFF
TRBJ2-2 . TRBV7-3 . TGTGCCAGCAGCTTATCCCACAGCCCGAACACCGGGGAGCTGTTTTTT CASSLSHSPNTGELFF
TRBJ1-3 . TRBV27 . TGTGCCAGCAGTTCACAGTTCTCTGGAAACACCATATATTTT CASSSQFSGNTIYF
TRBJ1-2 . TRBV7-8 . TGTGCCAGCAGCTTAGGCCCCGGACCCTATGGCTACACCTTC CASSLGPGPYGYTF
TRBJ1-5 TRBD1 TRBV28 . TGTGCCAGCAGTTTTCTACAGGGGGGCAATCAGCCCCAGCATTTT CASSFLQGGNQPQHF
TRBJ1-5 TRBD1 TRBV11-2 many TGTGCCAGCAGCTTAGTAGCAGGGGGCAGTAGCAATCAGCCCCAGCATTTT CASSLVAGGSSNQPQHF
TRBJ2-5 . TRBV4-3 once TGCGCCAGCAGCCAAGGGCGCGGGGAAGGGGAGACCCAGTACTTC CASSQGRGEGETQYF
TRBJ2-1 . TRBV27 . TGTGCCAGCAGTTCCCGCAGCTCCTACAATGAGCAGTTCTTC CASSSRSSYNEQFF
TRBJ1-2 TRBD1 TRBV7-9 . TGTGCCAGCAGCTTAGGGGGACAGTCCTATGGCTACACCTTC CASSLGGQSYGYTF
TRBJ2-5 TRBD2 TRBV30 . TGTGCCTGGAGTGTACTTAGGACTAGCGGGTTCACCCAGTACTTC CAWSVLRTSGFTQYF
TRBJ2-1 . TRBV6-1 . TGTGCCAGCAGTGTTGAAGGGGGTGGTGAGCAGTTCTTC CASSVEGGGEQFF
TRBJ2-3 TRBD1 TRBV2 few TGTGCCAGCACCTCGACAGGGTCAGGGACAGATACGCAGTATTTT CASTSTGSGTDTQYF
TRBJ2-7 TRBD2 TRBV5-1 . TGCGCCAGCAGCCGATTACTAGCGGGAGACTACGAGCAGTACTTC CASSRLLAGDYEQYF
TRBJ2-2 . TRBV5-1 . TGCGCCAGCAGCTTGTACAATTCGAACACCGGGGAGCTGTTTTTT CASSLYNSNTGELFF
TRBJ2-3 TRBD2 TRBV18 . TGTGCCAGCTCACCCGCTAGCGGGAGAGCAGATACGCAGTATTTT CASSPASGRADTQYF
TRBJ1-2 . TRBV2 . TGTGCCAGCAGTGACAGGACCGCAGACTTCTATGGCTACACCTTC CASSDRTADFYGYTF
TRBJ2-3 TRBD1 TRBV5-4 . TGTGCCAGCAGCTCAGGGGGCATAGGCACAGATACGCAGTATTTT CASSSGGIGTDTQYF
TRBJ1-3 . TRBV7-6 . TGTGCCAGCAGCTTAGACGGATTCTCTGGAAACACCATATATTTT CASSLDGFSGNTIYF
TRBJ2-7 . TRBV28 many TGTGCCAGCAGTCCCCATGGACTAACAACCTACGAGCAGTACTTC CASSPHGLTTYEQYF
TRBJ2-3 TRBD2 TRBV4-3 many TGCGCCAGCAGCCAAGATGCCGCGGGAGGAGTCTTTGCAGATACGCAGTATTTT CASSQDAAGGVFADTQYF